These 14 T cell receptor beta chains share one sample of origin, sequenced in a study of cytomegalovirus exposure and HLA in healthy donors. PCR involved 60 Vbeta and 13 Jbeta primers. Repertoires were generated with immunoSEQ multiplex PCR, while TCRdb's copy carries only in-frame clones and drops some. The profile shows around 180,000 clones, over 60% of them singletons. Specimen: PBMCs. These receptors all stem from a woman aged 40 to 49 in good health and CMV-seronegative.

Only a few counts were recorded for this clone. J is TRBJ2-1 and V is TRBV27; weak D call: TRBD2 (5 bases). The CDR3 covers 14 residues. The germline gives CDR1 MNHEY, CDR2 SMNVEV (reference sequence). V was shortened by 6 bases and J by 5 bases, with 14 bases between the two germline ends. The CDR3 coding sequence is TGTGCCAGCAGCACGGACTCGCCCCACAATGAGCAGTTCTTC. Translated: CASSTDSPHNEQFF.

The chain has TRBV19 and TRBJ1-2, with D maybe TRBD1 (5 bases). Looked up from germline, CDR1 is LNHDA and CDR2 is SQIVND (reference sequence). This CDR3 spans 12 amino acids. The V end lost 6 bases, the J end lost 8 bases, and 13 bases lay between the germline ends. CDR3 in DNA: TGTGCCAGTAGGGAGGGGTCCTTAGGCTACACCTTC. Its protein is CASREGSLGYTF.

The chain has TRBV4-1 and TRBJ2-1; 9 nucleotides agree with TRBD1. This CDR3 contains 17 residues. J gave up 1 base and V 3 bases, and 7 bases lay outside the gene matches. Germline-derived CDR1 and CDR2 are MGHRA and YSYEKL. CDR3 region: CASSQGPDRGSYNEQFF. For the CDR3, the DNA is TGCGCCAGCAGCCAGGGGCCGGACAGGGGATCCTACAATGAGCAGTTCTTC.

The J gene is TRBJ2-1, the V gene TRBV5-1, with 7 bases fitting TRBD2. CDR3 length: 17 amino acids. Germline CDR1 and CDR2: SGHRS and YFSETQ. Trimming removed 1 base from V and 1 base from J; junction bases left unmatched: 8. In DNA form, the CDR3 reads TGCGCCAGCAGCTTGCAAATAGCGGGCCTTTCCTACAATGAGCAGTTCTTC. Translation: CASSLQIAGLSYNEQFF.

J is TRBJ1-1 and V is TRBV15; 10 positions match TRBD1. The trim removed 9 bases at V and 8 bases at J, leaving 15 bases unmatched. Germline assignment: CDR1 LNHNV and CDR2 YYDKDF (reference sequence). The CDR3 is made up of 15 amino acids. As DNA, the CDR3 is TGTGCCACTTCGCGACAGGGGGCCTCTTCGGGCGAAGCTTTCTTT. It translates to CATSRQGASSGEAFF. Full variable domain (rest looked up from reference TRBV15 and TRBJ1-1): DAMVIQNPRYQVTQFGKPVTLSCSQTLNHNVMYWYQQKSSQAPKLLFHYYDKDFNNEADTPDNFQSRRPNTSFCFLDIRSPGLGDTAMYLCATSRQGASSGEAFFGQGTRLTVV.

Only a few counts were recorded for this clone. The chain has TRBV30 and TRBJ2-1, with 7 bases identical to TRBD2. The junction had 11 bases not matched to a gene; V was cut back by 1 base and J by 5 bases. Germline V gives CDR1 GTSNPN, CDR2 SVGIG (reference sequence). This CDR3 contains 16 residues. The CDR3 DNA is TGTGCCTGGAGTGGGGCCTACGGGACTACTAACAATGAGCAGTTCTTC. The encoded protein is CAWSGAYGTTNNEQFF.

The count of this clone is one. The CDR3, as DNA: TGTGCCAGCAGTGGAAACAGGGGAGTAGAGACCCAGTACTTC. This translates into CASSGNRGVETQYF. The chain joins TRBV6-5 to TRBJ2-5; 7 nucleotides agree with TRBD1. Germline V gene lookup returns CDR1 MNHEY and CDR2 SVGAGI. J lost 4 bases, V lost 5 bases, and 7 bases had no gene match. The CDR3 is 14 amino acids.

The chain links TRBV7-6 to TRBJ2-5; possible D gene TRBD2, 5 bases. Germline V CDR1 and CDR2: SGHVS, FNYEAQ. This CDR3 comprises 12 residues. Trimming removed 5 bases from V and 4 bases from J, with 8 bases in between. As DNA, the CDR3 is TGTGCCAGCAGCCCGGCGGGAGAGACCCAGTACTTC. This encodes CASSPAGETQYF.

This clone was observed a handful of times. V gene TRBV7-3 combines with J gene TRBJ2-3; 7 positions agree with TRBD2. The CDR3 has 14 residues. CDR1 SGHTA and CDR2 FQGTGA come from the germline V gene. V gave up 3 bases and J gave up 2 bases; unmatched junction bases: 2. CDR3 bases: TGTGCCAGCAGCTTCAGCGGGACCACAGATACGCAGTATTTT. Its translation is CASSFSGTTDTQYF.

The genes are TRBV10-3 and TRBJ1-1; weak D call: TRBD1 (5 bases). V was shortened by 5 bases and J by 12 bases, with 19 bases between the two germline ends. Germline CDR1 and CDR2: ENHRY and SYGVKD. The CDR3 sequence is 13 residues long. In nucleotides, the CDR3 is TGTGCCATCAGTTCCCGGGCCAGGGAAAGCTCTTTCTTT. Its translation is CAISSRARESSFF.

The J gene is TRBJ1-2, the V gene TRBV27; D gene uncertain. The V gene's germline CDR1 is MNHEY and CDR2 SMNVEV (reference sequence). The V end was cut by 5 bases, the J end by 10 bases, with 23 bases between. The CDR3 sequence is 15 residues long. The CDR3 loop is CASSDPRGGSGVYTF. The DNA of the CDR3 is TGTGCCAGCAGTGACCCCAGAGGTGGGTCCGGGGTCTACACCTTC.

In its sample, this clone was seen once. The chain carries TRBV7-8 and TRBJ2-1, with 14 positions matching TRBD2. V lost 5 bases to trimming and J lost 13 bases; unmatched junction nucleotides: 13. This CDR3 region has 16 residues. Germline V lookup: CDR1 SGHVS, CDR2 FQNEAQ. CDR3 DNA: TGTGCCAGCAGCCCAACCGGGACTAGCGGGAGAGGTGCCCAGTTCTTC. Residues: CASSPTGTSGRGAQFF.

The CDR3 bases are TGTGCCAGCTCACCCCCGGCTAGCTCCTTCACAGATACGCAGTATTTT. Its translation is CASSPPASSFTDTQYF. The chain recombines TRBV18 with TRBJ2-3; a weak D match, TRBD2 (5 bases). V dropped 3 bases and J dropped 2 bases, with 15 bases sitting between them. CDR1 and CDR2 from the germline V gene are KGHSH and LQKENI. The CDR3 runs 16 residues.

This clone was observed a handful of times. This sequence joins TRBV27 and TRBJ1-5; no clear D. V was pared by 2 bases and J by 1 base, with 6 bases between. Germline-derived CDR1 and CDR2 are MNHEY and SMNVEV (reference sequence). The CDR3 spans 14 residues. The CDR3 nucleotides read TGTGCCAGCAGTTTAGGAGGGAGCAATCAGCCCCAGCATTTT. Protein sequence: CASSLGGSNQPQHF.